This T cell receptor beta chain is from a study of T cells in Graves' hyperthyroidism and ophthalmopathy. Whole-study findings and limits: Most clonotypes that expanded in the thyroid above 0.001 also showed up in blood. The model identified upcoming ophthalmopathy a median roughly 6 months ahead of onset.

The V and J ends lost 6 bases and 1 base respectively, with 19 bases between them. The CDR3 length is 18 residues. This clonotype came up many times. Its antigen is not known. Regions amplified from RNA transcripts were the TCR beta CDR3 regions. The HTBI primer set drove a first-round RT-PCR of the TCR CDR3. Each CDR3 protein gets one entry after TCRdb re-called the multiplex PCR reads with MiXCR. The table lists 700,000 or so distinct CDR3 sequences, roughly 15% of them singletons, with roughly an eighth in the top ten. The sequence was collected from a woman aged 45 to 65 with Graves' ophthalmopathy. The V gene is TRBV12-3 or TRBV12-4, the J gene TRBJ2-6; TRBD2 is a possible D gene (6 bases). The sequenced material came from blood. CDR3: CASSRGGSTYSGANVLTF. The DNA for the CDR3 is TGTGCCAGCAGCCGGGGAGGCTCCACCTATTCTGGGGCCAACGTCCTGACTTTC.